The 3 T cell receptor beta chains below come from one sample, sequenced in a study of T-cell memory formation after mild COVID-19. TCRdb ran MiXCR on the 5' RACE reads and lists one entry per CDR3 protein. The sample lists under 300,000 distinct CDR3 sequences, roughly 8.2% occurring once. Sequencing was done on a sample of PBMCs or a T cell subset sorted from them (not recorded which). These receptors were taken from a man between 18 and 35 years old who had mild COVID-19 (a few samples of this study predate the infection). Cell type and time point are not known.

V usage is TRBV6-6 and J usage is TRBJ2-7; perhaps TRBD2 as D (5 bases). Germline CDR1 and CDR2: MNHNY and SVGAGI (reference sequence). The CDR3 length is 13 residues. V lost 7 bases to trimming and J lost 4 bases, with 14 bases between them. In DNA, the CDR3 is TGTGCCAGCAACTCGGGGAACTATTACGAGCAGTACGTC. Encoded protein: CASNSGNYYEQYV.

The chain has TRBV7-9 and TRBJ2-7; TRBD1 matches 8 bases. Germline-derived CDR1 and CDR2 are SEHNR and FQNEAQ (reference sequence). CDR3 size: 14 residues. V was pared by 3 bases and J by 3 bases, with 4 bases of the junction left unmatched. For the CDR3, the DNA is TGTGCCAGCAGCTTTCCAGGGGGCAGCTACGAGCAGTACGTC. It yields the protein CASSFPGGSYEQYV.

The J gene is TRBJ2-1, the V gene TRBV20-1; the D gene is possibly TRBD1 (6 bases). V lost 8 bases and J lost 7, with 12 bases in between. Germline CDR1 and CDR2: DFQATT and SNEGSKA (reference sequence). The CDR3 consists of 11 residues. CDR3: CSLHRVNEQFF. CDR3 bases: TGCAGTCTTCACAGGGTTAATGAGCAGTTCTTC.